These T cell receptor beta chains were read from a single sample in a study of shared clonotypes between healthy human individuals. TCRdb's copy holds only in-frame clones and misses some; the assay was immunoSEQ multiplex PCR. Found here are 2 million to 2.5 million clones, approximately 95% of them singletons; the top ten hold about 1.1%. Input material: naive CD8+ T cells sorted from blood. The source is a man between 18 and 29 years old in good health. The CDR3 runs from the conserved cysteine through the conserved F or W. A D gene is named only where the DNA matches it firmly. Expanded clones are given a class, and other clones once, few, many or no size at all.

D: .
J: TRBJ1-6
V: TRBV10-3
size: once
DNA: TGTGCCATCAGTGACCCCGCGGGGGTGAATTCACCCCTCCACTTT
CDR3: CAISDPAGVNSPLHF

D: .
J: TRBJ2-7
V: TRBV4-3
size: .
DNA: TGCGCCAGCAGCCAAGGCCTCACCACCTACGAGCAGTACTTC
CDR3: CASSQGLTTYEQYF

D: TRBD2
J: TRBJ2-3
V: TRBV2
size: .
DNA: TGTGCCAGAGAGCTTAGCGGGATGGGACCAGATACGCAGTATTTT
CDR3: CARELSGMGPDTQYF

D: TRBD2
J: TRBJ2-5
V: TRBV4-3
size: .
DNA: TGCGCCAGCAGTGCCCCTAGCGGGAGAGAGACCCAGTACTTC
CDR3: CASSAPSGRETQYF

D: TRBD1
J: TRBJ1-1
V: TRBV27
size: once
DNA: TGTGCCAGCAGTTCCGGACAGGGGGAGGACACTGAAGCTTTCTTT
CDR3: CASSSGQGEDTEAFF

D: TRBD2
J: TRBJ2-1
V: TRBV6-5
size: once
DNA: TGTGCCAGCAGCTACTTGCGGGGGGGCCCTACGAATGAGCAGTTCTTC
CDR3: CASSYLRGGPTNEQFF

D: TRBD2
J: TRBJ2-7
V: TRBV7-9
size: .
DNA: TGTGCCAGCAGCTTAGCGGGGTTAGCGGGAGCTGTTACCGAGCAGTACTTC
CDR3: CASSLAGLAGAVTEQYF

D: TRBD2
J: TRBJ2-3
V: TRBV5-6
size: .
DNA: TGTGCCAGCAGCCTCGGTACTAGCGGGCCTTTT
CDR3: CASSLGTSGPF

D: .
J: TRBJ2-7
V: TRBV19
size: .
DNA: TGTGCCAGTAGTCCCTTCTTAGGACAGATTTACGAGCAGTACTTC
CDR3: CASSPFLGQIYEQYF

D: .
J: TRBJ1-4
V: TRBV13
size: once
DNA: TGTGCCAGCAGCTTATCAGTGGGCGAAAAACTGTTTTTT
CDR3: CASSLSVGEKLFF

D: TRBD2
J: TRBJ2-7
V: TRBV10-2
size: .
DNA: TGCGCCAGCAGTGAGGCGGGACTAGGTCTAGGGGAGCAGTACTTC
CDR3: CASSEAGLGLGEQYF

D: .
J: TRBJ1-1
V: TRBV2
size: .
DNA: TGTGCCAGCCTTCCGAAGGGGCGGATTGAAGCTTTCTTT
CDR3: CASLPKGRIEAFF

D: TRBD2
J: TRBJ2-1
V: TRBV7-9
size: .
DNA: TGTGCCAGCAGCCCAAGTTCTGGGACTAGCTCCTACAATGAGCAGTTCTTC
CDR3: CASSPSSGTSSYNEQFF

D: .
J: TRBJ2-5
V: TRBV6-5
size: .
DNA: TGTGCCAGCAGTTACTCCGGGAAGGAAGAGACCCAGTACTTC
CDR3: CASSYSGKEETQYF

D: TRBD2
J: TRBJ2-1
V: TRBV6-5
size: .
DNA: TGTGCCAGCACTAAGACTAGCCTCAACAATGAGCAGTTCTTC
CDR3: CASTKTSLNNEQFF

D: .
J: TRBJ1-6
V: TRBV4-1
size: once
DNA: TGCGCCAGCAGCCAACTGGCCCTGAGCGGTTCACCCCTCCACTTT
CDR3: CASSQLALSGSPLHF

D: TRBD2
J: TRBJ2-1
V: TRBV7-9
size: .
DNA: TGTGCCAGCAGCCCCCAGCTAACAAGCGGGGGGAACAATGAGCAGTTCTTC
CDR3: CASSPQLTSGGNNEQFF

D: TRBD1
J: TRBJ1-2
V: TRBV27
size: .
DNA: TGTGCCAGCAGCCCAGGGGGCGCGAGTGGCTACACCTTC
CDR3: CASSPGGASGYTF

D: .
J: TRBJ2-2
V: TRBV27
size: .
DNA: TGTGCCAGCAGTTTTAGGGACACCGGGGAGCTGTTTTTT
CDR3: CASSFRDTGELFF

D: TRBD1
J: TRBJ2-7
V: TRBV19
size: .
DNA: TGTGCCAGTGGCGAACGGGGACAGTTCTACGAGCAGTACTTC
CDR3: CASGERGQFYEQYF

D: .
J: TRBJ2-7
V: TRBV27
size: .
DNA: TGTGCCAGCAGTTCGCACAATCCCTACGAGCAGTACTTC
CDR3: CASSSHNPYEQYF

D: .
J: TRBJ2-2
V: TRBV6-5
size: once
DNA: TGTGCCAGCAGCCACGAAGTCCCCGGGGAGCTGTTTTTT
CDR3: CASSHEVPGELFF

D: .
J: TRBJ1-5
V: TRBV6-5
size: .
DNA: TGTGCCAGCAGTGACGACCCAAATTGGGCCCAGCATTTT
CDR3: CASSDDPNWAQHF

D: TRBD1
J: TRBJ2-7
V: TRBV18
size: .
DNA: TGTGCCAGCTCACCAGGAATCGGACAGGGCTCCTACGAGCAGTACTTC
CDR3: CASSPGIGQGSYEQYF

D: .
J: TRBJ1-3
V: TRBV15
size: .
DNA: TGTGCCACCAGCGGGCTCCCTCAGGATTCGGCGAACACCATATATTTT
CDR3: CATSGLPQDSANTIYF

D: .
J: TRBJ2-1
V: TRBV5-1
size: .
DNA: TGCGCCAGCAGCTTGGTCCCCGATGAGCAGTTCTTC
CDR3: CASSLVPDEQFF

D: .
J: TRBJ2-5
V: TRBV6-5
size: .
DNA: TGTGCCAGCAGTGCCGACTCCGGATGGGATGAGACCCAGTACTTC
CDR3: CASSADSGWDETQYF

D: .
J: TRBJ2-1
V: TRBV10-3
size: .
DNA: TGTGCCATCAGCGCGGAGGGACGCTCCTACAATGAGCAGTTCTTC
CDR3: CAISAEGRSYNEQFF

D: .
J: TRBJ2-5
V: TRBV7-9
size: .
DNA: TGTGCCAGCAGCTACCCGACAGGAGAGACCCAGTACTTC
CDR3: CASSYPTGETQYF

D: .
J: TRBJ2-7
V: TRBV9
size: .
DNA: TGTGCCAGCAGCGTAGCACAGGGACCATCGTACGAGCAGTACTTC
CDR3: CASSVAQGPSYEQYF

D: .
J: TRBJ2-2
V: TRBV28
size: .
DNA: TGTGCCAGCAGTCCCCCCTGGGGGACCGGGGAGCTGTTTTTT
CDR3: CASSPPWGTGELFF

D: .
J: TRBJ1-1
V: TRBV6-5
size: once
DNA: TGTGCCAGCAGACCTACAACAGAGAACACTGAAGCTTTCTTT
CDR3: CASRPTTENTEAFF

D: .
J: TRBJ2-1
V: TRBV7-8
size: .
DNA: TGTGCCAGCAGCTTAGTACGGGATAAAGTCTACAATGAGCAGTTCTTC
CDR3: CASSLVRDKVYNEQFF

D: TRBD1
J: TRBJ1-1
V: TRBV9
size: .
DNA: TGTGCCAGCAGCCCCGCGGGACAGGGGTACACTGAAGCTTTCTTT
CDR3: CASSPAGQGYTEAFF

D: TRBD1
J: TRBJ1-2
V: TRBV6-6
size: .
DNA: TGTGCCAGCAGTTACTCTTCAGGGGGCGTCAACTATGGCTACACCTTC
CDR3: CASSYSSGGVNYGYTF

D: .
J: TRBJ1-6
V: TRBV30
size: .
DNA: TGTGCCGTACTGGTGTCGGTAAATTCACCCCTCCACTTT
CDR3: CAVLVSVNSPLHF